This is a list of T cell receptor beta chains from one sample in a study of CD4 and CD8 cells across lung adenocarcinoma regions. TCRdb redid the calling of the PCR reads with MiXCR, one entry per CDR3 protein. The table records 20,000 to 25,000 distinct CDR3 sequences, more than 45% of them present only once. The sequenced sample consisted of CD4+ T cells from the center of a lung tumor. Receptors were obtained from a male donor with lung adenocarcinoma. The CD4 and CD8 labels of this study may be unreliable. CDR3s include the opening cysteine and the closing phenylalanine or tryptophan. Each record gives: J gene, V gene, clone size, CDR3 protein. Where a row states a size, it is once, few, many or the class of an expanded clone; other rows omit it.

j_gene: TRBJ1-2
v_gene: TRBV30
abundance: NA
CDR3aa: CAWTAGNYGYTF

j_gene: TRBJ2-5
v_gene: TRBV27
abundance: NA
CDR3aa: CASSLGVVNDEQYF

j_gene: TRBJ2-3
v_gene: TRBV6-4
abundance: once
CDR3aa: CGSGEGSGAKDTQYF

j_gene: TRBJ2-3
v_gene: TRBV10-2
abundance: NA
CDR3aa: CVWSETEKNTQYF

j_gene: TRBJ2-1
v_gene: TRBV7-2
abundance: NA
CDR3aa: CASSFLAGPGTQFF

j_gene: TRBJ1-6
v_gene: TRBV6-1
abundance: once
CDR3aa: CASSGLGTGNSPLHF

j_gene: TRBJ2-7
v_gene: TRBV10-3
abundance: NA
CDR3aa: CAIRTSGQRDEQYF

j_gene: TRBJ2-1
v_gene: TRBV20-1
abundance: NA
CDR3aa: CSASGRAAYNEQFF

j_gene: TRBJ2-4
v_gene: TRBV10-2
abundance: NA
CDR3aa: CASSETEADIQYF

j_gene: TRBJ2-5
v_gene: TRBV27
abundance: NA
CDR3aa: CASSAGRLACDPETQYF

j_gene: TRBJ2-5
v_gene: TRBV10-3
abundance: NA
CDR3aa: CAGGEGSGDPETQYF

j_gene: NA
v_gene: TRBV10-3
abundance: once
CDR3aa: CVMGLQAGIPDEQYF

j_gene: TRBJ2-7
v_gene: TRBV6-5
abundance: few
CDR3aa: CASSSRTSAAYEQYF

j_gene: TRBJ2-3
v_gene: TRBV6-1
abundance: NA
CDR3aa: CAGSGAIYKDTQYF

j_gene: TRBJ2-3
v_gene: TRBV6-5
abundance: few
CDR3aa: CARRLQSVSTGAQFF

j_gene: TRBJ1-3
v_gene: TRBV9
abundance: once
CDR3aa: CASSPGRISGNTIYF

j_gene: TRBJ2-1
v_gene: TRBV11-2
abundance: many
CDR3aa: CASSLGLAYPAHF

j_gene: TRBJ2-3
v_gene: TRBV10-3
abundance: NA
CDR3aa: CAGKGGSGEETQYF

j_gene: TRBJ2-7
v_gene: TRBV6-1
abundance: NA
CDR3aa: CASSEPGQGSYEQYF

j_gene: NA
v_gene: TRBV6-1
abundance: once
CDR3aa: CARRGGRDQDTQYF

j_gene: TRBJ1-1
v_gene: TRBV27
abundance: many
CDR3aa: CASSFNPSSTEAFF

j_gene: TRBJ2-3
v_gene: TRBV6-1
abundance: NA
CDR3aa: CASSLQSVITEAQYF

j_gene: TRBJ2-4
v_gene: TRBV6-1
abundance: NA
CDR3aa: CASSDPGGTTKNMQYF

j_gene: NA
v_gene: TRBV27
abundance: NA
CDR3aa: CASAGKGGRDQETQYF

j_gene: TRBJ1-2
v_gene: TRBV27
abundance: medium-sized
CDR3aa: CASSHQSSGGNYGYTF

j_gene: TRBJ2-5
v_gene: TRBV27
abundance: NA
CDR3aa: CASSSLSGTSGGARETQYF